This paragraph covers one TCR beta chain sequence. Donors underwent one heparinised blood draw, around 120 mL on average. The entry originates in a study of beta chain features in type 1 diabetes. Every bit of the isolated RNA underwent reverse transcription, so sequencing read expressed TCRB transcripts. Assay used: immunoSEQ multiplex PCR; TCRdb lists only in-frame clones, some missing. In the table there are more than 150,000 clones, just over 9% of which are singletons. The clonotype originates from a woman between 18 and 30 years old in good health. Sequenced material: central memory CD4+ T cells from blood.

The CDR3 DNA reads as TGCGCCAGCAGCTCTTTCGGACTGGCCACAACTAATGAAAAACTGTTTTTT. Translated, it gives CASSSFGLATTNEKLFF. V and J are TRBV5-1 and TRBJ1-4; D not resolved. Trimming cost V 3 bases and J 0 bases, with 15 bases left between them. Germline loops: CDR1 SGHRS, CDR2 YFSETQ. This CDR3 spans 17 amino acids. The full variable domain, completed using reference TRBV5-1 and TRBJ1-4, is KAGVTQTPRYLIKTRGQQVTLSCSPISGHRSVSWYQQTPGQGLQFLFEYFSETQRNKGNFPGRFSGRQFSNSRSEMNVSTLELGDSALYLCASSSFGLATTNEKLFFGSGTQLSVL.